Shown below are 9 T cell receptor beta chains from a single sample sequenced in a study of T cells in Graves' hyperthyroidism and ophthalmopathy. TCR beta CDR3 region amplification was performed from RNA transcripts. HTBI primers were employed in a first-round RT-PCR of the TCR CDR3. TCRdb re-analysed the multiplex PCR reads in MiXCR, keeping a single row per CDR3 protein. The sample comprises approximately 25,000 distinct CDR3 sequences, roughly 46% of which are singletons, and around 10% rests with the top ten. Sequenced material: blood. These TCRs come from a woman between 25 and 40 years old with Graves' hyperthyroidism.

This clonotype has at least ten counts. J is TRBJ1-5 and V is TRBV5-5; D may be TRBD1 (5 bases). The CDR3 is made up of 15 amino acids. V shed 0 bases and J shed 0 bases, with 7 bases lying between them. Germline CDR1 SGHKS, CDR2 YYEKEE (reference sequence). CDR3 coding DNA: TGTGCCAGCAGCTTGGGGGGGGGTAGCAATCAGCCCCAGCATTTT. Its translation is CASSLGGGSNQPQHF. Drawing the rest from reference TRBV5-5 and TRBJ1-5, the complete variable domain is DAGVTQSPTHLIKTRGQQVTLRCSPISGHKSVSWYQQVLGQGPQFIFQYYEKEERGRGNFPDRFSARQFPNYSSELNVNALLLGDSALYLCASSLGGGSNQPQHFGDGTRLSIL.

By share of the sample, this clonotype is medium-sized. V is TRBV10-3 and J is TRBJ2-1; 11 bases match TRBD2. The length of the CDR3 is 19 residues. After removal of 4 bases from V and 2 bases from J, the junction contained 13 bases not matched to a gene. The V gene's germline CDR1 is ENHRY and CDR2 SYGVKD. CDR3 sequence (DNA): TGTGCCATCAGTGGACCGCGGACTAGCGGGTTGCCAGCCTACAATGAGCAGTTCTTC. It codes for CAISGPRTSGLPAYNEQFF.

The chain links TRBV29-1 to TRBJ1-1; D is unclear. This CDR3 contains 11 residues. V gave up 3 bases and J gave up 12 bases, with 14 bases separating them. The germline V gene encodes CDR1 SQVTM and CDR2 ANQGSEA. The chain's CDR3 is CSVDSGHGSFF. The CDR3 DNA reads TGCAGCGTTGATTCCGGGCATGGGTCTTTCTTT. The full variable domain, rest sourced from reference TRBV29-1 and TRBJ1-1, is SAVISQKPSRDICQRGTSLTIQCQVDSQVTMMFWYRQQPGQSLTLIATANQGSEATYESGFVIDKFPISRPNLTFSTLTVSNMSPEDSSIYLCSVDSGHGSFFGQGTRLTVV.

Many counts were recorded for this clonotype. This chain connects TRBV18 to TRBJ1-6; maybe TRBD1 (5 bases). The V end was cut by 0 bases, the J end by 8 bases, with 11 bases between. In germline, CDR1 is KGHSH, CDR2 LQKENI. This CDR3 has 15 residues. The CDR3 region has the DNA TGTGCCAGCTCACCACCGGGACTGCCATATTCACCCCTCCACTTT. Its translation is CASSPPGLPYSPLHF.

This chain connects TRBV5-1 to TRBJ2-5; D perhaps matches TRBD2 (7 bases). The germline V gene has CDR1 SGHRS and CDR2 YFSETQ. V was pared by 2 bases and J by 9 bases, with 20 bases between. The CDR3 is 15 amino acids. The CDR3 DNA sequence: TGCGCCAGCAGCTTTACCGGGGGGCAAGGGGAGCCCCAGTACTTC. This encodes CASSFTGGQGEPQYF.

J is TRBJ1-1 and V is TRBV2; D is unresolved. Trimming removed 6 bases from V and 4 bases from J, with 6 bases in between. Germline CDR1 is SNHLY and CDR2 is FYNNEI. This CDR3 region has 11 residues. The CDR3 nucleotides read TGTGCCAGCAGGTTGAGCACTGAAGCTTTCTTT. Translated, it gives CASRLSTEAFF.

By sample fraction, this clonotype is medium-sized (0.01 to 0.1%). The chain couples TRBV29-1 to TRBJ2-3; D ambiguous. CDR3 length equals 14 residues. Germline V gives CDR1 SQVTM, CDR2 ANQGSEA. Trimming shortened V by 8 bases and J by 0 bases, and 15 bases separated the two germline ends. The CDR3, as DNA: TGCAGCCTCATCGGGTCCTCTAGCACAGATACGCAGTATTTT. Translated, it gives CSLIGSSSTDTQYF.

V and J are TRBV7-9 and TRBJ1-4; D gene ambiguous. Trimming took 3 bases from V and 6 from J, leaving 11 bases between them. Germline loops: CDR1 SEHNR, CDR2 FQNEAQ (reference sequence). The CDR3 runs to 14 residues. The CDR3: CASSLRREDEKLFF. The CDR3 DNA reads TGTGCCAGCAGCTTGAGAAGGGAGGATGAAAAACTGTTTTTT.

Notes on this clonotype: A single base separates this from a much larger clone, so it may be a read error. The chain is built from TRBV28 and TRBJ2-5, with 9 bases lining up with TRBD2. The V segment lost 7 bases and the J segment 0 bases; nucleotides outside the gene matches: 3. Germline loops: CDR1 MDHEN, CDR2 SYDVKM. The CDR3 runs to 14 residues. CDR3 DNA: TGTGCCAGCAACGGCGGGGGGGACCAAGAGACCCAGTACTTC. This sequence encodes CASNGGGDQETQYF.